The next 15 T cell receptor beta chains were all read from a single sample in a study of blood T cell repertoires in COVID-19. Libraries were prepared by immunoSEQ multiplex PCR; TCRdb keeps only in-frame clonotypes and omits some of them. Counted here are 200,000 to 300,000 clones, about 87% occurring once; the ten biggest clones make up approximately 9%. Sample: peripheral blood. These receptors were collected from a human donor in a cohort sampled during active COVID-19.

The chain carries TRBV7-2 and TRBJ1-1; tentative D call: TRBD1 (5 bases). The germline gives CDR1 SGHTA, CDR2 FQGNSA. The CDR3 is 14 amino acids. V lost 2 bases and J 2 bases, leaving 9 bases between the germline ends. The CDR3 sequence is CASSLQGGNTEAFF. In DNA, the CDR3 is TGTGCCAGCAGCTTACAGGGCGGTAACACTGAAGCTTTCTTT.

The chain joins TRBV28 to TRBJ1-5; 7 bases are a match to TRBD1. The CDR3 spans 15 residues. Per germline, CDR1 MDHEN and CDR2 SYDVKM. The J segment lost 4 bases and the V segment lost 5 bases, leaving 8 bases of the junction unmatched. As DNA, the CDR3 is TGTGCCAGCAGTAATCAGGGGGGCGATAATCAGCCCCAGCATTTT. Translated: CASSNQGGDNQPQHF.

Here the CDR3 reads CASSPTGGEQYF. The CDR3, as DNA: TGTGCCAGCAGTCCTACGGGGGGCGAGCAGTACTTC. This chain links TRBV2 with TRBJ2-7, with 7 bases lining up with TRBD2. The V gene's germline CDR1 is SNHLY and CDR2 FYNNEI. The CDR3 consists of 12 residues. The V and J ends lost 5 bases and 6 bases, in that order; junction bases with no gene match: 4.

The chain couples TRBV28 to TRBJ1-1; D ambiguous. The V and J ends lost 8 bases and 0 bases respectively, with 13 bases between them. Germline CDR1 is MDHEN and CDR2 is SYDVKM. The CDR3 covers 14 residues. Here the CDR3 reads CASSLVRLNTEAFF. The CDR3 nucleotides are TGTGCCAGCTCCCTAGTTCGGTTGAACACTGAAGCTTTCTTT.

The V gene is TRBV7-6, the J gene TRBJ2-5, with 8 bases matching TRBD1. Germline trimming cut 3 bases from V and 5 bases from J; bases unmatched to any gene: 8. The CDR3 sequence is 15 residues long. Germline V lookup: CDR1 SGHVS, CDR2 FNYEAQ. This chain's CDR3 is CASSFGQGIVETQYF. CDR3 sequence (DNA): TGTGCCAGCAGCTTTGGACAGGGCATTGTGGAGACCCAGTACTTC.

The chain has TRBV9 and TRBJ1-4; D might be TRBD1 (6 bases). The CDR3 length is 13 residues. V was cut by 0 bases and J by 8 bases, with 8 bases left in between. Germline V CDR1 and CDR2: SGDLS, YYNGEE. The CDR3 sequence is CASSVDGGEKLFF. In DNA form, the CDR3 reads TGTGCCAGCAGCGTAGATGGGGGCGAAAAACTGTTTTTT.

This clone was picked up many times. A read error may produce the germline difference seen at one junction end. The chain joins TRBV28 to TRBJ1-1, with D tentatively TRBD1 (5 bases). Germline-derived CDR1 and CDR2 are MDHEN and SYDVKM. The CDR3 spans 11 residues. CDR3 in DNA: TGTGCCAGCGGAACCTTCGGGACTCCGGTCTGG. Translation: CASGTFGTPVW.

The chain combines TRBV7-2 with TRBJ2-7; D may be TRBD1 (6 bases). Trimming took 4 bases from V and 3 from J, leaving 16 bases between them. CDR3 length: 15 residues. Per the germline V gene, CDR1 is SGHTA and CDR2 is FQGNSA. CDR3 in DNA: TGTGCCAGCAGCTCAGGGTCCGGGACAAGCTACGAGCAGTACTTC. As protein: CASSSGSGTSYEQYF. Drawing the rest from reference TRBV7-2 and TRBJ2-7, the complete variable domain is GAGVSQSPSNKVTEKGKDVELRCDPISGHTALYWYRQSLGQGLEFLIYFQGNSAPDKSGLPSDRFSAERTGGSVSTLTIQRTQQEDSAVYLCASSSGSGTSYEQYFGPGTRLTVT.

The V call is TRBV5-1, the J call TRBJ2-7; 7 bases line up with TRBD2. Per the germline V gene, CDR1 is SGHRS and CDR2 is YFSETQ. The V and J ends lost 1 base and 1 base, in that order; junction bases with no gene match: 2. The CDR3 runs 14 residues. The CDR3 DNA sequence: TGCGCCAGCAGCTTGAGTAGCGGGTCCTACGAGCAGTACTTC. This codes for CASSLSSGSYEQYF.

V gene TRBV13 combines with J gene TRBJ1-4, with D perhaps TRBD1 (6 bases). The germline gives CDR1 PRHDT, CDR2 FYEKMQ (reference sequence). The CDR3 covers 17 residues. The germline V and J ends were trimmed by 5 bases and 2 bases, with 18 bases remaining between them. The CDR3, as DNA: TGTGCCAGCAGCCGATTCAGGGGCATCGAGACTAATGAAAAACTGTTTTTT. It codes for CASSRFRGIETNEKLFF.

This chain links TRBV2 with TRBJ1-5; D is possibly TRBD1 (6 bases). Germline V gene lookup returns CDR1 SNHLY and CDR2 FYNNEI. Trimming took off 6 bases at V and 5 bases at J, with 11 bases between the two ends. The CDR3 totals 13 residues. In DNA, the CDR3 is TGTGCCAGCAGCACTACAGGGTATCAGCCCCAGCATTTT. It yields the protein CASSTTGYQPQHF.

This chain uses TRBV4-3 with TRBJ2-5, with a possible D match to TRBD2 (6 bases). Germline CDR1 reads LGHNA; CDR2 reads YSLEER. Trimming shortened V by 1 base and J by 5 bases, and 14 bases separated the two germline ends. The CDR3 covers 15 residues. CDR3 DNA sequence: TGCGCCAGCAGCCAAGCGCCAGGCGGGGCGGAGACCCAGTACTTC. It codes for CASSQAPGGAETQYF.

This clone appeared once. The chain links TRBV5-4 to TRBJ2-5, with D perhaps matching TRBD2 (5 bases). CDR1 SGHNT and CDR2 YYREEE come from the germline V gene (reference sequence). V lost 3 bases, J lost 3 bases, and 12 bases lay in between. The CDR3 has 14 amino acids. The CDR3, as DNA: TGTGCCAGCAGCTCCGGAGGTGTCAAAGAGACCCAGTACTTC. Translating it yields CASSSGGVKETQYF.

The rearrangement joins TRBV19 to TRBJ1-1, with D possibly matching TRBD1 (5 bases). Germline V gives CDR1 LNHDA, CDR2 SQIVND (reference sequence). The CDR3 length is 16 residues. Trimming cost V 0 bases and J 1 base, with 12 bases left between them. This CDR3 reads CASSIDGGVPNTEAFF. Written as DNA, the CDR3 is TGTGCCAGTAGTATAGATGGAGGGGTACCGAACACTGAAGCTTTCTTT.

This clone was detected once. The chain carries TRBV6-5 and TRBJ1-1, with 8 bases aligning to TRBD1. J was trimmed by 7 bases and V by 6 bases; bases with no gene match: 7. Germline CDR1 MNHEY, CDR2 SVGAGI. This CDR3 is 13 amino acids long. The CDR3 nucleotides are TGTGCCAGCAGAAACAGGGGGGTGGATGAAGCTTTCTTT. Translation: CASRNRGVDEAFF.